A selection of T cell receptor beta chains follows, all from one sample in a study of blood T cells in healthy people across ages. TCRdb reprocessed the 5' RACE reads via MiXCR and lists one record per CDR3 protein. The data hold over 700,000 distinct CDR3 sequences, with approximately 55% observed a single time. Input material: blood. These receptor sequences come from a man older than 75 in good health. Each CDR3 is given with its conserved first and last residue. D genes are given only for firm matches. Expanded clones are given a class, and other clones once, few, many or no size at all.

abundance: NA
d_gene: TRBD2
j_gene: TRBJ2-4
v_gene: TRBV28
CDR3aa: CASSSTSGSRGNIQYF
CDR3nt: TGTGCCAGCAGTTCGACTAGCGGGAGTCGGGGAAACATTCAGTACTTC

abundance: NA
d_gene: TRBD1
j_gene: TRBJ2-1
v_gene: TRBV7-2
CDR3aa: CASSLIAGGIDEQFF
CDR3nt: TGTGCCAGCAGCTTAATCGCAGGGGGCATCGATGAGCAGTTCTTC

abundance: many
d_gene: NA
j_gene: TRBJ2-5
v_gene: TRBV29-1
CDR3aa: CSVSTEETQYF
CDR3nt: TGCAGCGTTTCGACGGAGGAGACCCAGTACTTC

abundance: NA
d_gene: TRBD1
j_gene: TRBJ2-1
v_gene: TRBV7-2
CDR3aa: CASSPQTGGPYNEQFF
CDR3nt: TGTGCCAGCAGCCCCCAGACAGGGGGCCCCTACAATGAGCAGTTCTTC

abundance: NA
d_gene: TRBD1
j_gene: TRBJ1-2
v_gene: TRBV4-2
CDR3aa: CVSSQGQAEDYGYTF
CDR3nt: TGTGTCAGCAGCCAAGGACAGGCGGAGGACTATGGCTACACCTTC

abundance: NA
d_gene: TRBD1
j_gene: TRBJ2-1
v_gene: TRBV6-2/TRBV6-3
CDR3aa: CASSPRGRSYNEQFF
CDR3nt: TGTGCCAGCAGTCCCAGGGGGCGCTCCTACAATGAGCAGTTCTTC

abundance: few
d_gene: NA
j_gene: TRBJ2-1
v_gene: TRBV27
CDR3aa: CAIGGPYNEQFF
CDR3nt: TGTGCCATCGGGGGGCCCTACAATGAGCAGTTCTTC

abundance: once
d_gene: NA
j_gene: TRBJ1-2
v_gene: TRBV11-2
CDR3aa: CASSPGGKGYTF
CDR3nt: TGTGCCAGCAGCCCCGGGGGGAAAGGCTACACCTTC

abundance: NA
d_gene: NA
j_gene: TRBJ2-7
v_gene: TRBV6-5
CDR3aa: CASREPGRGEQYF
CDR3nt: TGTGCCAGCAGGGAACCGGGACGGGGCGAGCAGTACTTC

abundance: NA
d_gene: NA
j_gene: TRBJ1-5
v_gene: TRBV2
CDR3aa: CASQSSNQPQHF
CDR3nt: TGTGCCAGCCAATCTAGCAATCAGCCCCAGCATTTT

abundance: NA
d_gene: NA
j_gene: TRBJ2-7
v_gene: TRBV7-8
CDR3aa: CASSSVADHRYEQYF
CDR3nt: TGTGCCAGCAGCTCCGTCGCCGATCATCGCTACGAGCAGTACTTC

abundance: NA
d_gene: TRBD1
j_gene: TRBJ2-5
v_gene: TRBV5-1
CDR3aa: CASRSNDRGQETQYF
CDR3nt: TGCGCCAGCCGCTCAAACGACAGGGGACAAGAGACCCAGTACTTC

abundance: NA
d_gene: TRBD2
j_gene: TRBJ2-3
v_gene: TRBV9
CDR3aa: CASSARLASRDTQYF
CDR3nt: TGTGCCAGCAGCGCCAGACTAGCGAGTAGGGATACGCAGTATTTT

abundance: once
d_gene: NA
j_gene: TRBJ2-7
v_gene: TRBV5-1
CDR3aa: CASSLVPPSYEQYF
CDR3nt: TGCGCCAGCAGCTTGGTTCCGCCCTCCTACGAGCAGTACTTC

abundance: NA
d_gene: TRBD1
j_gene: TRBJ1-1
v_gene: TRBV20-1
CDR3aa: CSARRGQGYVNTEAFF
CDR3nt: TGCAGTGCTAGACGGGGACAGGGTTATGTGAACACTGAAGCTTTCTTT

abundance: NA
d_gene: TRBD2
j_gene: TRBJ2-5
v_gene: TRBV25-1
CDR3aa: CASSEYGRSGGGSYNEQYF
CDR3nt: TGTGCCAGCAGTGAATACGGCCGGTCGGGAGGTGGGTCCTACAATGAGCAGTACTTC

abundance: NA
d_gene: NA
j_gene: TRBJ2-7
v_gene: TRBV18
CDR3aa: CASSPELRGISYEQYF
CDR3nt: TGTGCCAGCTCACCAGAGCTCCGGGGCATATCCTACGAGCAGTACTTC

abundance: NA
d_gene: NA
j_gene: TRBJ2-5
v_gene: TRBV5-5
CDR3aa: CASSSAHFNEQYF
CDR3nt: TGTGCCAGCAGCTCGGCGCATTTCAATGAGCAGTACTTC

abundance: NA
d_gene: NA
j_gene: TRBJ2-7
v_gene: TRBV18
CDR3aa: CASSPLDFALYEQYF
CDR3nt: TGTGCCAGCTCACCACTAGACTTTGCCCTCTACGAGCAGTACTTC

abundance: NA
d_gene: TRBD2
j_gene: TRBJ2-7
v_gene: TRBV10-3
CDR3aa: CAISGTSGSDYEQYF
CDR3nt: TGTGCCATCAGTGGGACTAGCGGTTCCGACTACGAGCAGTACTTC

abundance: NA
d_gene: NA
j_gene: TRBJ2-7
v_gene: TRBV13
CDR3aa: CASSFEEAYEQYF
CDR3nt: TGTGCCAGCAGCTTTGAGGAGGCCTACGAGCAGTACTTC

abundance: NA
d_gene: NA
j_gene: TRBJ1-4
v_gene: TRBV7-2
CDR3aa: CASSVVGEKLFF
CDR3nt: TGTGCCAGCAGCGTCGTCGGTGAAAAACTGTTTTTT

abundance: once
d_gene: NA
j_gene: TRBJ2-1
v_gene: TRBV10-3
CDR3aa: CAISEPLSPGEQFF
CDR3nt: TGTGCCATCAGTGAGCCGCTTAGTCCGGGTGAGCAGTTCTTC

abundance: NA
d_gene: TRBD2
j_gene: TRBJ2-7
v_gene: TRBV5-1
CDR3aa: CASSPRTSGKGNEQYF
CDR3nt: TGCGCCAGCAGCCCAAGGACTAGCGGGAAAGGTAACGAGCAGTACTTC

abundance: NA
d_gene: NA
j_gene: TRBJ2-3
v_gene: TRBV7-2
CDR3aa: CASSLAGGGRTQYF
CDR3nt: TGTGCCAGCAGCTTAGCGGGAGGGGGGCGTACGCAGTATTTT

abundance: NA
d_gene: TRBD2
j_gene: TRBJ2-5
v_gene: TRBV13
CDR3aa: CASSHSTGLGFLEQYF
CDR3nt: TGTGCCAGCAGCCACTCGACGGGACTAGGTTTTTTAGAGCAGTACTTC